This entry is about one T cell receptor (beta chain). Assay: immunoSEQ multiplex PCR; the TCRdb copy retains only in-frame clones and omits some. The sample carries roughly 11,000 clones, about four fifths recorded once. This record comes from a study of T cells after somatic rescue of genetic block. CDR3 length: 16 amino acids. Germline V gene lookup returns CDR1 SGHTS and CDR2 YDEGEE. Trimming at V came to 5 bases and at J to 0 bases, leaving 8 bases not matched to a gene. This TCR came from a boy aged 5-17 years. V is TRBV5-8 and J is TRBJ1-3; 7 bases map to TRBD1. Material for sequencing was peripheral blood mononuclear cells (PBMCs). DNA for the CDR3: TGTGCCAGCAGAACAGGGGTCCGGGGCTCTGGAAACACCATATATTTT. Its protein product is CASRTGVRGSGNTIYF.